The T cell receptor (beta chain) under discussion was sequenced for a study of cytotoxic CD8 clonotypes in ibrutinib-treated CLL. Study-wide background: Once patients had received a median around 12 months of treatment, range 6 to 36, response samples were obtained. Findings and limits, study-wide: Having risen at ibrutinib response, clonality had fallen back toward baseline by progression.

Sequencing sought depths of 1 in 200,000 to 1 in 1 million T cells. Generated by immunoSEQ multiplex PCR, the TCRdb table keeps only in-frame clones and is missing some. The profile shows some 81,000 clones, 70% to 80% of them singletons. This CDR3 is built from 17 residues. Note on this clone: Its antigen remains unidentified.

Source: PBMCs, taken after 12 months of ibrutinib treatment. The TCR originated in a human donor with chronic lymphocytic leukemia. The chain carries TRBV12-1 and TRBJ2-5; the table's TRBD2 call for D was not verified on the DNA. TRBV12-1 is a known pseudogene. The CDR3 reads CASSAGLAGAHQETQYF. The CDR3 DNA sequence: TGTGCCAGCAGCGCCGGACTTGCGGGGGCCCACCAAGAGACCCAGTACTTC.